This TCR beta chain was captured by sequencing in a study of glioma-infiltrating T cells. Study overall: Samples included WHO grade II oligodendrogliomas or astrocytomas and initial-diagnosis grade IV glioblastomas. Blood libraries targeted about 4- to 11-fold coverage of about 900,000 T cells. Study-wide findings and caveats: Shared blood CDR3 signature motifs marked patients with low tissue-blood divergence. Gliomas, especially low-grade, showed above-expected tissue-blood divergence; non-neoplastic patients showed below.

There are 16 residues in the CDR3. CDR1 and CDR2 from the germline V gene are DFQATT and SNEGSKA (reference sequence). J was trimmed by 1 base and V by 0 bases; bases with no gene match: 4. Using RNA template, CDR3s of TCR alpha and beta were amplified with iRepertoire arm-PCR. TCRdb analysed the multiplex PCR reads with MiXCR anew, one entry per CDR3 protein. The sample includes 400,000 or so distinct CDR3 sequences, 41% seen only once; the top ten take about 12%. This clonotype was recorded a few times. Its cognate antigen is unknown. V is TRBV20-1 and J is TRBJ2-5; 11 bases match TRBD2. The TCR was taken from a human donor with low-grade glioma or glioblastoma, undergoing nonglioma brain surgery, or in good health (not recorded which). Specimen: glioma tissue, nonneoplastic brain tissue, or PBMCs (not recorded which). CDR3 sequence (DNA): TGCAGTGCTAGAGAATCGCTAGCGGGAGGCCAAGAGACCCAGTACTTC. It yields the protein CSARESLAGGQETQYF.